Detailed here is one T cell receptor beta chain. Per the study methods: Estimated nucleated cell counts came from reference gene primer amplification. Measured with immunoSEQ multiplex PCR; TCRdb has only the in-frame clones, and not every one. That table supplies the V and J calls and clone size; D and trimming were determined from the DNA. Among under 150,000 clones, around four fifths were seen once, and the ten largest hold about 3%. The data belong to a study of blood T cell repertoires in COVID-19. Study in general: Samples taken during acute and convalescent COVID-19 were collected in the United States, Italy and Spain. PBMCs, B-cell-depleted T cells, or T cells provided the cDNA or gDNA that made up the material.

The CDR3 consists of 14 residues. Germline V gene data show CDR1 as SEHNR and CDR2 as FQNEAQ (reference sequence). The germline V and J ends were trimmed by 3 bases and 4 bases, with 12 bases remaining between them. The rearrangement links TRBV7-9 to TRBJ1-1; D might be TRBD1 (5 bases). The TCR was taken from a woman between 40 and 50 years old with active or convalescent COVID-19. The sample taken for sequencing was peripheral blood. In nucleotides, the CDR3 is TGTGCCAGCAGCTTGGCCGGGGGGGTCACTGAAGCTTTCTTT. Translation: CASSLAGGVTEAFF.